This T cell receptor beta chain was observed in a study of shared clonotypes between healthy human individuals (dated by TCRdb to the early 2020s). About the investigation overall: Three men and a couple of women, aged 18 to 49 years, made up the cohort. For each donor, CD4 naive and CD4 memory were each run on three plates, CD8 naive on two plates, and CD8 memory on one plate. The study deeply sequenced blood TCR repertoires of about five healthy adults to estimate repertoire size and the extent of clonotype sharing between individuals. Libraries were prepared and TCR repertoires were sequenced by different laboratories using diverse techniques, in order to increase sequencing depth and limit assay-specific biases. Each donor's leukapheresis produced roughly between roughly 0.85 and 9.5 billion PBMCs.

Using the deep immunoSEQ assay, TCR CDR3 regions were amplified from genomic DNA by multiplex PCR. Extracted genomic DNA from each cell subset was distributed evenly across all wells of several immunoSEQ 96-well plates, and each plate was treated as a replicate. For sorted subsets, around 0.2 ug genomic DNA, equal to about 30,000 T cell genomes, was loaded into each replicate PCR. Purified libraries were measured with a Qubit 3.0 fluorometer, size-checked on a Bioanalyzer 2100, and measured again with the KAPA Library Quantification kit. Every immunoSEQ 96-well plate was sequenced on a dedicated single-read 150-cycle Illumina NextSeq 550 flow cell. On the authors' methods: Because the immunoSEQ output included only junctional sequences and no quality scores, the filtering could not be the same as the filtering used for full-length reads. To assign V/J genes and CDR3, sequences were annotated using PyIR, a Python wrapper for IgBLAST v1.9, with IMGT germline references. Reads were removed for weak V/J assignments (E-value above 1e-6), missing CDR3, stop codons, out-of-frame junctions, or ambiguous translated residues. V3J clonotypes were defined by identical inferred V gene, J gene, and CDR3 amino acid sequence. Percentage overlap between repertoires was computed as shared unique clonotypes divided by the size of the smaller repertoire. Richness of each repertoire was evaluated using RTK rarefaction, the Chao1 estimator, and Recon v2.1 estimates of unobserved clonotypes. OLGA was used to compute generation probabilities for all TCRbeta clonotypes that the gDNA method yielded from a handful of donors. TCRdb limited this immuneACCESS table to in-frame rearrangements with V and J called. A share of clones is missing; checked studies link under half to unresolved V genes, and the rest is unexplained. V, J and clone size are those of that table, while D and trimming were read from the DNA. The sample table shows roughly 1,500,000 clones, and just under 99% are seen once. The ten largest clones represent 0.36% of the sample.

What the research found in general, with its limitations: When several donors were compared, the shared fraction of clonotypes was around 5% for naive CD4, less than 4% for naive CD8, more than 2% for memory CD4, and less than 0.45% for memory CD8. Estimated clonotype richness was generally larger for naive than for memory subsets. Rarefaction of sorted-subset datasets indicated incomplete sequencing despite the large sequencing depth. The genetic and exposure-history diversity represented was limited by the small number of donors. Sampling was limited to blood, and TCR repertoires in tissue likely differ from TCR repertoires in blood. Pairwise subsampling led to the expectation that sequencing depth would affect the degree of clonotype sharing among donors. Compared with non-shared clonotypes, clonotypes shared by all four sorted-subset donors had higher generation probabilities.

Healthy HIV-negative adults with no recently reported acute infections or vaccinations were included as donors. Every donor was a Caucasian adult residing in Nashville, Tennessee, USA. CD4+ T cells were enriched through magnetic negative selection, after which naive cells were positively selected on CD45RA and the remaining negative fraction served as the memory subset. Blood was collected by leukapheresis, and PBMCs were isolated by Ficoll-Histopaque density gradient centrifugation and then cryopreserved in liquid nitrogen vapor phase. Analytical flow cytometry was used to check the purity and quantity of each magnetically sorted T cell population. Each sorted fraction had its genomic DNA isolated and then quantified by UV absorbance on a Nanodrop 2000c. Remarks on this clone: Its binding antigen is unknown. Qualities for individual bases were not recorded, and no much larger clone is one base off.

Sequencing was carried out using naive CD4+ T cells sorted from blood. Sample cell subset or site, as interpreted from the label and publication: CD45RA+ positively selected. The clonotype originates from a man between 25 and 39 years old in good health.

In nucleotide form, the sequence is TGTGCCAGCAGCTTTATGGGTACTTACGAGCAGTACTTC. Its protein product is CASSFMGTYEQYF. The chain is assembled from TRBV7-9 and TRBJ2-7; there is no confident call for the D gene. CDR1 SEHNR and CDR2 FQNEAQ were looked up in the germline V gene (reference sequence). V was cut back by 3 bases and J by 4 bases, leaving a gap of 10 bases between them. The CDR3 spans 13 residues, from the cysteine through the phenylalanine. The only DNA kept is the CDR3, 39 bases in frame from the first base. Reference TRBV7-9 and TRBJ2-7 genes cover what lies past the CDR3, so the full variable domain is DTGVSQNPRHKITKRGQNVTFRCDPISEHNRLYWYRQTLGQGPEFLTYFQNEAQLEKSRLLSDRFSAERPKGSFSTLEIQRTEQGDSAMYLCASSFMGTYEQYFGPGTRLTVT.